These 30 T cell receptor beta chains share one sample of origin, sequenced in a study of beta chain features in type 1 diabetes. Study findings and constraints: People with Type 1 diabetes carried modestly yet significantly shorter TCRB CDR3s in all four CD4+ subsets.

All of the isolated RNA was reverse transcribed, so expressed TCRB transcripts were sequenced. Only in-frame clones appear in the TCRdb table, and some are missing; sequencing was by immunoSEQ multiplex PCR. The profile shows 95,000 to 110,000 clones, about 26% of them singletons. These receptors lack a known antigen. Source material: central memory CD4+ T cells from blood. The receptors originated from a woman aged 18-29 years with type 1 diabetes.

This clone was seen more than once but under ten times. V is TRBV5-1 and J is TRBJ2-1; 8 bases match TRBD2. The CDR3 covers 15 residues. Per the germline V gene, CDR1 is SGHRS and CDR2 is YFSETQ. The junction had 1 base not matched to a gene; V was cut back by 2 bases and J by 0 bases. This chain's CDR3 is CASSLLADSYNEQFF. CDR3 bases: TGCGCCAGCAGCTTACTAGCGGACTCCTACAATGAGCAGTTCTTC.

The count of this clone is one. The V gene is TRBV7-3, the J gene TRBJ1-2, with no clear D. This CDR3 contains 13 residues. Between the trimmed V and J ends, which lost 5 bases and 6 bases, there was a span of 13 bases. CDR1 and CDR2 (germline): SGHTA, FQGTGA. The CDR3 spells CASSRYGSDGYTF. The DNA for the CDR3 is TGTGCCAGCAGCCGGTACGGGTCCGATGGCTACACCTTC.

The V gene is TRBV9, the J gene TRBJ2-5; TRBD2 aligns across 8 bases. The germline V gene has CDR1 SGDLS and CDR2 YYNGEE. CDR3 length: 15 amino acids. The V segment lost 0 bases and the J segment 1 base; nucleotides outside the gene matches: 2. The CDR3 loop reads CASSVATSGQETQYF. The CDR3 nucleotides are TGTGCCAGCAGCGTAGCTACTAGCGGCCAAGAGACCCAGTACTTC.

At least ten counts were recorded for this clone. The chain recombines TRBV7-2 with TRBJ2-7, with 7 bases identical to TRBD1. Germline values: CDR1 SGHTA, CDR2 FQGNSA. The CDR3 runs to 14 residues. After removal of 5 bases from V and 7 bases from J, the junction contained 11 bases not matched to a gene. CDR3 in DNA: TGTGCCAGCAGCCTCTCGGACAGGATGGGAGAGCAGTACTTC. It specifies CASSLSDRMGEQYF.

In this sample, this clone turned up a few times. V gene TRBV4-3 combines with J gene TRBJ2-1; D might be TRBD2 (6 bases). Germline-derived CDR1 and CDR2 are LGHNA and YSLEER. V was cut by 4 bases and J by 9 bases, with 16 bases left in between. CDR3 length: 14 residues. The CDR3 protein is CASSPGLTTSEQFF. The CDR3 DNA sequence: TGCGCCAGCAGCCCGGGACTCACAACCAGTGAGCAGTTCTTC.

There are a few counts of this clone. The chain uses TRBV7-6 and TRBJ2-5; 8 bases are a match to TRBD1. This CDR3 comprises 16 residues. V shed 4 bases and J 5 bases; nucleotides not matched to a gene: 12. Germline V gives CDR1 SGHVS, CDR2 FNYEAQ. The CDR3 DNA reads TGTGCCAGCAGCTCCGCCCCCGACAGGGGAAGGGAGACCCAGTACTTC. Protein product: CASSSAPDRGRETQYF.

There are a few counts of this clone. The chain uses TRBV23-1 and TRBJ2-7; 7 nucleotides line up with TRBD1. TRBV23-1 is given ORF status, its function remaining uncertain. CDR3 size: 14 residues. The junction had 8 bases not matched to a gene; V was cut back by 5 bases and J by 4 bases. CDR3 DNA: TGCGCCAGCAGTTCCCGACAGGGATGGTACGAGCAGTACTTC. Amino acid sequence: CASSSRQGWYEQYF.

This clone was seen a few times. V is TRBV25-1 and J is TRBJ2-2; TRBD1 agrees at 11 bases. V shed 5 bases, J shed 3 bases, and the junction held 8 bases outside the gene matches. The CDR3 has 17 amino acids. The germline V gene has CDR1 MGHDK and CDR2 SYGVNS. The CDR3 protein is CASSSPRDRGYTGELFF. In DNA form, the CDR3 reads TGTGCCAGCAGTTCGCCCCGGGACAGGGGGTACACCGGGGAGCTGTTTTTT.

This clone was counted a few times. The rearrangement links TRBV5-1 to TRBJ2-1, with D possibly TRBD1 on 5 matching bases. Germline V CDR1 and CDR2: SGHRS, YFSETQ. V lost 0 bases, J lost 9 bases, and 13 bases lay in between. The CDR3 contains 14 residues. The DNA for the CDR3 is TGCGCCAGCAGCTTGGAAGTGGTAGGGGTTGAGCAGTTCTTC. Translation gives CASSLEVVGVEQFF.

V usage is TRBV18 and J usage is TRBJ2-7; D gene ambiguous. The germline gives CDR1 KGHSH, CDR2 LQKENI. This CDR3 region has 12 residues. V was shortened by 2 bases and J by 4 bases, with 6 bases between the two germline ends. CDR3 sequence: CASSPVSYEQYF. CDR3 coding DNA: TGTGCCAGCTCACCAGTGTCTTACGAGCAGTACTTC.

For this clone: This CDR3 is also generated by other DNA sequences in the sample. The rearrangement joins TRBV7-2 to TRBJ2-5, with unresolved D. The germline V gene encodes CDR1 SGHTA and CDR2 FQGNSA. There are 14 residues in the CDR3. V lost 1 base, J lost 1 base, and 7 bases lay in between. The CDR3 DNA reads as TGTGCCAGCAGCTTAGGACTGGCCCAAGAGACCCAGTACTTC. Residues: CASSLGLAQETQYF. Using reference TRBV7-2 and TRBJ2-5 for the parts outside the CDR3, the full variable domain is GAGVSQSPSNKVTEKGKDVELRCDPISGHTALYWYRQSLGQGLEFLIYFQGNSAPDKSGLPSDRFSAERTGGSVSTLTIQRTQQEDSAVYLCASSLGLAQETQYFGPGTRLLVL.

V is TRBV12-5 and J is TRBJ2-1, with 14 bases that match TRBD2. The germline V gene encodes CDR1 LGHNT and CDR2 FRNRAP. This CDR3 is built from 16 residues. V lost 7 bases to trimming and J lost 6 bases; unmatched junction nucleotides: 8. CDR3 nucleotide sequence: TGTGCTAGTGCCACGGGGGGGACTAGCGGGAGCAATGAGCAGTTCTTC. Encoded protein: CASATGGTSGSNEQFF. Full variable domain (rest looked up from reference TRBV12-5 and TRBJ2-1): DARVTQTPRHKVTEMGQEVTMRCQPILGHNTVFWYRQTMMQGLELLAYFRNRAPLDDSGMPKDRFSAEMPDATLATLKIQPSEPRDSAVYFCASATGGTSGSNEQFFGPGTRLTVL.

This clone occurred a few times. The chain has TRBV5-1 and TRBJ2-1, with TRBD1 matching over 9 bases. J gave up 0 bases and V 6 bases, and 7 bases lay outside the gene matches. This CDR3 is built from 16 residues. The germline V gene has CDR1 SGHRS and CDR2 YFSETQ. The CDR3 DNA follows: TGCGCCAGCACCTCCCCGGGACAGGGCTCCTACAATGAGCAGTTCTTC. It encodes CASTSPGQGSYNEQFF.

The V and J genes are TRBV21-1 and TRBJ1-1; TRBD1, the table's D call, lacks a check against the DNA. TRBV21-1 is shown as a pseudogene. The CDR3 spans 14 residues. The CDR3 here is CASSKRGGDTEAFF. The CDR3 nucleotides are TGTGCCAGCAGCAAAAGGGGTGGGGACACTGAAGCTTTCTTT.

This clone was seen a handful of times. In nucleotides, the CDR3 is TGTGCCAGCAGCGGGGGACACGACTCCTACAATGAGCAGTTCTTC. Its protein is CASSGGHDSYNEQFF. The chain is built from TRBV7-9 and TRBJ2-1; D may be TRBD1 (6 bases). Trimming left V 5 bases short and J 0 bases short, with 11 bases between. The CDR3 runs 15 residues. Germline V lookup: CDR1 SEHNR, CDR2 FQNEAQ (reference sequence).

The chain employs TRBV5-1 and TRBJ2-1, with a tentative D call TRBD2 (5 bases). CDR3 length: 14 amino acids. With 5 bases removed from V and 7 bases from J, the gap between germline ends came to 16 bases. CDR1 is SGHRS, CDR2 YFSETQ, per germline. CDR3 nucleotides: TGCGCCAGCAGTTTCCTTCTAGAGGGAAATGAGCAGTTCTTC. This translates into CASSFLLEGNEQFF.

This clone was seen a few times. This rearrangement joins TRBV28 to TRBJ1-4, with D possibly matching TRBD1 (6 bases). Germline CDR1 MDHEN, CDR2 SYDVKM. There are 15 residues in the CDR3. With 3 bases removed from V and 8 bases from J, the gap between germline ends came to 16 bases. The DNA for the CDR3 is TGTGCCAGCAGTTTGCAGGGGCAGGGGATGGAAAAACTGTTTTTT. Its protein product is CASSLQGQGMEKLFF. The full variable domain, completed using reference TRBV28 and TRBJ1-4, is DVKVTQSSRYLVKRTGEKVFLECVQDMDHENMFWYRQDPGLGLRLIYFSYDVKMKEKGDIPEGYSVSREKKERFSLILESASTNQTSMYLCASSLQGQGMEKLFFGSGTQLSVL.

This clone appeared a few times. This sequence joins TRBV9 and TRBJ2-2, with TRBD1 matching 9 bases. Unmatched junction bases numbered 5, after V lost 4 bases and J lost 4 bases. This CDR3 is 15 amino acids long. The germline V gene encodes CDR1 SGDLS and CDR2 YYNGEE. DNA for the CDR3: TGTGCCAGCAGCATAGACAGGGGGTCCACCGGGGAGCTGTTTTTT. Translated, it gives CASSIDRGSTGELFF.

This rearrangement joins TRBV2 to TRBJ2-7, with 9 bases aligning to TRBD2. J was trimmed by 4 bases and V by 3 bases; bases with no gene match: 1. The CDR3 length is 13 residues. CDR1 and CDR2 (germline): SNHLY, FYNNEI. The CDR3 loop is CASSDSGRYEQYV. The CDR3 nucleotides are TGTGCCAGCAGTGATAGCGGGAGATACGAGCAGTACGTC.

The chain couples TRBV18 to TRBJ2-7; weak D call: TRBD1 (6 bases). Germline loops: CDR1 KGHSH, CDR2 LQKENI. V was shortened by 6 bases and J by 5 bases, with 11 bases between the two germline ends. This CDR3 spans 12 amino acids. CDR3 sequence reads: CASSLKGDEQYV. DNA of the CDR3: TGTGCCAGCTCTCTAAAGGGGGACGAGCAGTACGTC.

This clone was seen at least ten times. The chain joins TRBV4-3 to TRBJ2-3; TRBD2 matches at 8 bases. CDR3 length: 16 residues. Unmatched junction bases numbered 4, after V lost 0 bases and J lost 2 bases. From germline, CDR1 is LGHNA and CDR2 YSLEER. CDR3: CASSQDIGRATDTQYF. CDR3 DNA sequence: TGCGCCAGCAGCCAAGATATCGGGAGGGCCACAGATACGCAGTATTTT.

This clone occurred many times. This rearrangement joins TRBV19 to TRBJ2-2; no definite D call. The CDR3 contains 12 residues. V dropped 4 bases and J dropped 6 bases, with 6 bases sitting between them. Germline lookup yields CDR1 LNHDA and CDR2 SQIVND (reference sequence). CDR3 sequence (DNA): TGTGCCAGTAGTAAGCGAGCCGGGGAGCTGTTTTTT. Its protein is CASSKRAGELFF.

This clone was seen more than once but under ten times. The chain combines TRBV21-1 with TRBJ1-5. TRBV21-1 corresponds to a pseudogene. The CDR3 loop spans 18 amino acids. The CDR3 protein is CASSKEPEQTISNQPQHF. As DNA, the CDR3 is TGTGCCAGCAGCAAAGAGCCAGAGCAGACTATTAGCAATCAGCCCCAGCATTTT.

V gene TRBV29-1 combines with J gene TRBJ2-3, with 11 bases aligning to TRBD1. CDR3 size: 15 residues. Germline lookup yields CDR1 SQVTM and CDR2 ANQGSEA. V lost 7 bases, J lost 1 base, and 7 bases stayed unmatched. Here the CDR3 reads CSATRGQGGTDTQYF. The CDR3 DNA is TGCAGCGCTACGAGGGGACAGGGGGGCACAGATACGCAGTATTTT.

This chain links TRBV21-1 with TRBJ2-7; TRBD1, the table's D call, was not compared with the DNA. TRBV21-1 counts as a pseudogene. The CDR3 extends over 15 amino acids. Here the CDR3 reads CASSTLTGSIGEQYF. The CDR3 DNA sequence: TGTGCCAGCAGCACCCTGACAGGGAGCATAGGCGAGCAGTACTTC.

CDR3 sequence (DNA): TGTGCCAGCAGTTACGGGGAGAACTATGGCTACACCTTC. Translating it yields CASSYGENYGYTF. The gene calls are TRBV6-5 and TRBJ1-2; no reliable D call. Germline values: CDR1 MNHEY, CDR2 SVGAGI. The CDR3 consists of 13 residues. Trimming pared 2 bases from V and 2 bases from J, leaving 6 bases between.

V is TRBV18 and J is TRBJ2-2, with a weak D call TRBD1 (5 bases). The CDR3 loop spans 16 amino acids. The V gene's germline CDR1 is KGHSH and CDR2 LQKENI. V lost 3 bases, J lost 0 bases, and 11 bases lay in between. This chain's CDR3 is CASSPVRAPNTGELFF. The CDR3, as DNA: TGTGCCAGCTCACCTGTCAGGGCCCCGAACACCGGGGAGCTGTTTTTT.

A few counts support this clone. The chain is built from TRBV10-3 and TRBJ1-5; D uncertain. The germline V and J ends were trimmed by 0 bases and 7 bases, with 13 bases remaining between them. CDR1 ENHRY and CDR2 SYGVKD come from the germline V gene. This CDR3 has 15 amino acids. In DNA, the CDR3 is TGTGCCATCAGTGAGTCGGCGGGAAGCGGACAGCCCCAGCATTTT. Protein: CAISESAGSGQPQHF.

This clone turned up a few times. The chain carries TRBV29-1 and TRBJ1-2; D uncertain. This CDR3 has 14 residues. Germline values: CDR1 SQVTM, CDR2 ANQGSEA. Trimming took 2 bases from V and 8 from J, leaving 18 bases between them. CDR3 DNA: TGCAGCGTTGAATGGTTAACACTTGGGGAGGGCTACACCTTC. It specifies CSVEWLTLGEGYTF.

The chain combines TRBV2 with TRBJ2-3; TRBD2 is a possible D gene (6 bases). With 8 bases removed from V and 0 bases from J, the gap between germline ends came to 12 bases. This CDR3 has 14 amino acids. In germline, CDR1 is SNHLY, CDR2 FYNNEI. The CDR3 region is CASLLDYSTDTQYF. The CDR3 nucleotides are TGTGCCAGCTTACTGGACTACAGCACAGATACGCAGTATTTT.